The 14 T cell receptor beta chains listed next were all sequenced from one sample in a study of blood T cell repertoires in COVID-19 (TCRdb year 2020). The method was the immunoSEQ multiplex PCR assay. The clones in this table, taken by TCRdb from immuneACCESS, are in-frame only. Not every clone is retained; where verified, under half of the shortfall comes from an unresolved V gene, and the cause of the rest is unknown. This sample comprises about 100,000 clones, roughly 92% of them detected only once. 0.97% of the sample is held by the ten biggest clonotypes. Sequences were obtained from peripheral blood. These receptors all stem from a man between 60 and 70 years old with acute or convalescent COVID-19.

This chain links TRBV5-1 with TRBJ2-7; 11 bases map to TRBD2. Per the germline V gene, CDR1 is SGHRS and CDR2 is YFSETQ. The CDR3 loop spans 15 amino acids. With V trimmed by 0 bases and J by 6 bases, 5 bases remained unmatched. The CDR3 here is CASSLDGLAGGEQYV. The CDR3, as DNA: TGCGCCAGCAGCTTGGACGGACTAGCGGGCGGCGAGCAGTACGTC.

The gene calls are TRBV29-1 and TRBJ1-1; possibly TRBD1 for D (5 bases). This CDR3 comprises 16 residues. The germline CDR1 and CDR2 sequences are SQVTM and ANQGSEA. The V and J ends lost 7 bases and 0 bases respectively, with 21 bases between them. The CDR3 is CSAGGVTAAMNTEAFF. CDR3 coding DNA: TGCAGCGCCGGAGGGGTTACAGCAGCCATGAACACTGAAGCTTTCTTT.

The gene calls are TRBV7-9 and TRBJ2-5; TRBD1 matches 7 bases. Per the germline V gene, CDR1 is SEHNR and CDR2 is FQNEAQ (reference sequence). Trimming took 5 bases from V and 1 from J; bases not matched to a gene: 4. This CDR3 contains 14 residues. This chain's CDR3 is CASSPGTAQETQYF. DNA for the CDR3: TGTGCCAGCAGCCCCGGGACAGCCCAAGAGACCCAGTACTTC.

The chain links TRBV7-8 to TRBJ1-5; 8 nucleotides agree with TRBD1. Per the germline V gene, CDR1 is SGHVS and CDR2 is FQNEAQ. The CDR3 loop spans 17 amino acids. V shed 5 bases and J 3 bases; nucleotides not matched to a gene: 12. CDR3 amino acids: CASSPRGGQGVNQPQHF. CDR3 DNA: TGTGCCAGCAGCCCCCGGGGAGGACAGGGAGTCAATCAGCCCCAGCATTTT.

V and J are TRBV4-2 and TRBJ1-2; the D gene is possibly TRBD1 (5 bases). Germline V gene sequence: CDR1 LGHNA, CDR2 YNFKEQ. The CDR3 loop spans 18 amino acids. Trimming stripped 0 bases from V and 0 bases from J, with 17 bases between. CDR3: CASSQEPLVTATNYGYTF. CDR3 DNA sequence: TGTGCCAGCAGCCAAGAGCCCCTCGTGACAGCAACTAACTATGGCTACACCTTC.

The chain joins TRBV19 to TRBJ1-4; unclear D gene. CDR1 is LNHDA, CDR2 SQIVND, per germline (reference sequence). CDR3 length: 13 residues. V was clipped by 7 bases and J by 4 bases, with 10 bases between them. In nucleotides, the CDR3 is TGTGCCAGTATGCGGGGTGTTAATGAAAAACTGTTTTTT. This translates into CASMRGVNEKLFF.

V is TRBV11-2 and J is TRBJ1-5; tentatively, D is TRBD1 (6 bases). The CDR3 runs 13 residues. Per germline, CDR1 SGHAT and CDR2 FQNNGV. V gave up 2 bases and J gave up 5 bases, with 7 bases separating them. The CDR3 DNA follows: TGTGCCAGCAGCTTAAACAGGGATCAGCCCCAGCATTTT. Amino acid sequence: CASSLNRDQPQHF.

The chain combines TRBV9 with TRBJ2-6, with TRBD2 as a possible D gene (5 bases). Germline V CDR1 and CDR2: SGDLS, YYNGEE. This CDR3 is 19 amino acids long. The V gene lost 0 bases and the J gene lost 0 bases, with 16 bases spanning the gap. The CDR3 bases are TGTGCCAGCAGCGTAGACGAGGCGGGTCCGACCTCTGGGGCCAACGTCCTGACTTTC. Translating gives CASSVDEAGPTSGANVLTF.

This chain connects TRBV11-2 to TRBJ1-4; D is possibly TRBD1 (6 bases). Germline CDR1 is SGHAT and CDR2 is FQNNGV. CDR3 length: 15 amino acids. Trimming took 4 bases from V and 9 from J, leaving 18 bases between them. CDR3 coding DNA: TGTGCCAGCAGCTCTCTACAGGGCCGCAATCAAAAACTGTTTTTT. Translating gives CASSSLQGRNQKLFF.

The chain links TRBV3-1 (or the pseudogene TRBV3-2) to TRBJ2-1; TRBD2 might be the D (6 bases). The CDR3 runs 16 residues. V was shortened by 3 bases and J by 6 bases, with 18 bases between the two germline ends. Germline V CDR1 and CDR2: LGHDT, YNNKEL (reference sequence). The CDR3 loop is CASSQGWRVPFNEQFF. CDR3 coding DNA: TGTGCCAGCAGCCAGGGGTGGAGGGTGCCTTTCAATGAGCAGTTCTTC.

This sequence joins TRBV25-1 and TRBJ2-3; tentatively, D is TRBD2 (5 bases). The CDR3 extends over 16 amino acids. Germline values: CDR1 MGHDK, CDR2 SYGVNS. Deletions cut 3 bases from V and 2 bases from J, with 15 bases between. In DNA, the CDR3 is TGTGCCAGCAGTGATTTAGTGGGAGTAACCACAGATACGCAGTATTTT. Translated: CASSDLVGVTTDTQYF.

CDR3 DNA: TGTGCCAGCTCACCACAAGGTCAGGCAGGGGGCACTGAAGCTTTCTTT. It yields the protein CASSPQGQAGGTEAFF. The chain recombines TRBV18 with TRBJ1-1; 7 nucleotides match TRBD1. The CDR3 length is 16 residues. In germline, CDR1 is KGHSH, CDR2 LQKENI. Unmatched junction bases numbered 9, after V lost 1 base and J lost 4 bases.

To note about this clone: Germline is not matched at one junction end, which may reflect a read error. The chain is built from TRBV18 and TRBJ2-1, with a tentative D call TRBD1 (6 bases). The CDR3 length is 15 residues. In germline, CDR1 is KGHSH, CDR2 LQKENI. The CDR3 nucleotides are TGTGCCAGCTCGCCACGGGTACAGGGCTACAATGAGCAGTTCTTC. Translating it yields CASSPRVQGYNEQFF.

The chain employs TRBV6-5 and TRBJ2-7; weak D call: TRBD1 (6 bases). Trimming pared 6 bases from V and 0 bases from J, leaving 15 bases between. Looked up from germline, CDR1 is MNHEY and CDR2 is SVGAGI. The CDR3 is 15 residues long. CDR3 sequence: CASRPTGSSSYEQYF. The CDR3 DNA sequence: TGTGCCAGCAGACCTACAGGGTCTAGCTCCTACGAGCAGTACTTC.